Listed below are T cell receptor beta chains from one sample, sequenced in a study of siplizumab effects on memory and regulatory T cells. Repertoires were generated with immunoSEQ multiplex PCR, while TCRdb's copy carries only in-frame clones and drops some. Among around 100,000 clones, 75% to 95% were seen once, and the ten largest hold approximately 0.15%. Material for sequencing was CD4+ T cells sorted from blood. Receptors originate from a human donor in good health. CDR3s include the opening cysteine and the closing phenylalanine or tryptophan. The D gene is left open where the match is weak. Size is stated for part of the rows, as once, few or many counts, or as a class when the clone is expanded.

.,TRBV6-1,TRBJ2-1,TRBD1,TGTGCCAGCAGTGAGGACAGGACCTGGAGGGAGCAGTTCTTC,CASSEDRTWREQFF
once,TRBV5-6,TRBJ2-5,.,TGTGCCAGCAGCGGAGAAATCAGGGGGGTTGAGACCCAGTACTTC,CASSGEIRGVETQYF
.,TRBV18,TRBJ2-3,TRBD1,TGTGCCAGCTCACTCACGGGACAGGGTGGCACAGATACGCAGTATTTT,CASSLTGQGGTDTQYF
.,TRBV7-9,TRBJ1-4,TRBD1,TGTGCCAGCAGCCCGGACAGGGGGCTTAGTAATGAAAAACTGTTTTTT,CASSPDRGLSNEKLFF
.,TRBV10-1,TRBJ1-2,.,TGCGCCAGCAGTGGTTCCCCCGAGAGAGGCTACACCTTC,CASSGSPERGYTF
few,TRBV10-1,TRBJ1-6,.,TGCGCCAGCAGTGAGCCGCGGGGCGGCAATTCACCCCTCCACTTT,CASSEPRGGNSPLHF
.,TRBV27,TRBJ1-2,.,TGTGCCAGCAGGCCTCGGGTTCTCTATGGCTACACCTTC,CASRPRVLYGYTF
.,TRBV9,TRBJ1-6,.,TGTGCCAGCAGCGGCTCCGTCGGACGCGGAGCATATAATTCACCCCTCCACTTT,CASSGSVGRGAYNSPLHF
.,TRBV18,TRBJ2-7,TRBD2,TGTGCCAGCTCACCTGTGTATTCGGGACTAAACTTCTACGAGCAGTACTTC,CASSPVYSGLNFYEQYF
.,TRBV4-1,TRBJ1-5,.,TGCGCCAGCAGCCAAGGTGGGATGGTTGGGGGGGGCAATCAGCCCCAGCATTTT,CASSQGGMVGGGNQPQHF
.,TRBV27,TRBJ1-4,.,TGTGCCAGCAGTTTATTTACTAATGAAAAACTGTTTTTT,CASSLFTNEKLFF
.,TRBV23-1,TRBJ1-4,TRBD1,TGCGCCAGCAGTCAAACCGGGACAGGGGGCCCCGGGGCTAATGAAAAACTGTTTTTT,CASSQTGTGGPGANEKLFF
.,TRBV2,TRBJ2-5,.,TGTGCCAGCACGGGGGGCGAAGAGACCCAGTACTTC,CASTGGEETQYF
.,TRBV18,TRBJ2-7,.,TGTGCCAGCTCACCTACAGGGAAGATCAACGAGCAGTACTTC,CASSPTGKINEQYF
.,TRBV11-2,TRBJ1-1,.,TGTGCCAGCAGCGGGCCTCTATCTTGGAACACTGAAGCTTTCTTT,CASSGPLSWNTEAFF
.,TRBV28,TRBJ2-6,.,TGTGCCAGCAGTTTACTACAGGGATCTCCTGGGGCCAACGTCCTGACTTTC,CASSLLQGSPGANVLTF
.,TRBV5-5,TRBJ1-1,.,TGTGCCAGCAGCCGGGACGGACTCATGAACACTGAAGCTTTCTTT,CASSRDGLMNTEAFF
.,TRBV7-9,TRBJ1-1,.,TGTGCCAGCAGCCCTAGAACGACAGTGAACACTGAAGCTTTCTTT,CASSPRTTVNTEAFF
once,TRBV5-1,TRBJ2-3,.,TGCGCCAGCGGCAGTTCCCGGGGACTTGGGGCCACAGATACGCAGTATTTT,CASGSSRGLGATDTQYF
.,TRBV7-3,TRBJ2-2,.,TGTGCCAGCAGCATCTTTGGGACGGGCAACACCGGGGAGCTGTTTTTT,CASSIFGTGNTGELFF
.,TRBV7-9,TRBJ1-1,TRBD1,TGTGCCAGCAGCCCCGGGACAGGGGCCTGGAAAGCTTTCTTT,CASSPGTGAWKAFF
.,TRBV7-2,TRBJ1-1,TRBD1,TGTGCCAGCAGCCCTCAACCCGGGACAGGGAACACTGAAGCTTTCTTT,CASSPQPGTGNTEAFF
.,TRBV6-5,TRBJ2-3,.,TGTGCCAGCAGTTACTCTCCCGGGGACAACACAGATACGCAGTATTTT,CASSYSPGDNTDTQYF
.,TRBV6-1,TRBJ2-3,.,TGTGCCAGCACCGACAGGTTTACAGATACGCAGTATTTT,CASTDRFTDTQYF
.,TRBV19,TRBJ2-2,TRBD1,TGTGCCAGTAGTGGTACCGGGACAGGGGGCACCGGGGAGCTGTTTTTT,CASSGTGTGGTGELFF